A selection of T cell receptor beta chains follows, all from one sample in a study of shared clonotypes between healthy human individuals. The table came from immunoSEQ multiplex PCR; TCRdb's copy has only in-frame clones and leaves some out. The top ten hold approximately 10% of the sample, which has a few hundred thousand clones, just over 65% seen once. The sequenced sample was memory CD4+ T cells sorted from blood. The receptors derive from a man aged 25 to 40 in good health. Both conserved end residues are part of each CDR3. A D gene is named only where the DNA matches it firmly. Size tells how often a clone was seen (once, few, many) or the class of an expanded clone, and some rows leave it out.

TRBJ2-1,14,NA,TRBD2,TRBV5-1,CASSLGLAGDEQFF,TGCGCCAGCAGCTTGGGACTAGCGGGAGATGAGCAGTTCTTC
TRBJ1-5,15,many,NA,TRBV27,CASSPRGVLNQPQHF,TGTGCCAGCAGTCCGAGGGGGGTTCTGAATCAGCCCCAGCATTTT
TRBJ2-4,12,NA,NA,TRBV2,CASSRDRNIQYF,TGTGCCAGCAGTAGGGACCGAAACATTCAGTACTTC
TRBJ2-3,15,once,NA,TRBV2,CASSERTRGPDTQYF,TGTGCCAGCAGTGAACGCACCCGGGGGCCAGATACGCAGTATTTT
TRBJ1-2,15,NA,NA,TRBV5-4,CASSLVGSSRVGYTF,TGTGCCAGCAGCTTGGTAGGATCAAGTCGGGTTGGCTACACCTTC
TRBJ1-2,13,NA,TRBD1,TRBV5-1,CASSLGTGGGYTF,TGCGCCAGCAGCCTGGGGACAGGGGGTGGCTACACCTTC
TRBJ2-3,16,NA,TRBD2,TRBV6-4,CASSDRGGSGPDTQYF,TGTGCCAGCAGTGACAGGGGCGGGAGCGGCCCAGATACGCAGTATTTT
TRBJ1-5,15,NA,NA,TRBV30,CAWSSRGGAGQPQHF,TGTGCCTGGAGTTCCAGGGGAGGGGCAGGACAGCCCCAGCATTTT
TRBJ2-6,15,few,NA,TRBV30,CAWSKGGSGANVLTF,TGTGCCTGGAGTAAGGGGGGTTCCGGGGCCAACGTCCTGACTTTC
TRBJ1-3,13,NA,NA,TRBV2,CASNGGFGNTIYF,TGTGCCAGCAATGGGGGCTTTGGAAACACCATATATTTT
TRBJ1-2,12,NA,NA,TRBV18,CASSPGGYGYTF,TGTGCCAGCTCACCCGGGGGATATGGCTACACCTTC
TRBJ2-1,15,NA,TRBD2,TRBV19,CASRFGEGSYNEQFF,TGTGCCAGTAGGTTCGGGGAGGGGTCCTACAATGAGCAGTTCTTC
TRBJ2-1,14,NA,TRBD2,TRBV6-5,CASSYSGGYNEQFF,TGTGCCAGCAGTTATAGCGGGGGCTACAATGAGCAGTTCTTC
TRBJ1-1,13,NA,NA,TRBV5-1,CASNTQGGTEAFF,TGCGCCAGCAACACACAGGGAGGCACTGAAGCTTTCTTT
TRBJ1-2,16,once,TRBD1,TRBV13,CASNRTHRGPNYGYTF,TGTGCCAGCAACAGAACTCACAGGGGACCCAACTATGGCTACACCTTC
TRBJ2-3,15,NA,TRBD2,TRBV27,CASSRREFSLNTQYF,TGTGCCAGCAGTAGGCGGGAGTTCTCTCTCAATACGCAGTATTTT